This passage covers 13 T cell receptor beta chains from one sample sequenced in a study of blood T cell repertoires in COVID-19. This table comes from immunoSEQ multiplex PCR, and its TCRdb copy is limited to in-frame clones, with some not included. The sample shows approximately 68,000 clones, around 86% of them seen only once. The source material was peripheral blood. The receptor set was obtained from a middle-aged man with active COVID-19.

The chain carries TRBV6-5 and TRBJ1-5; D not resolved. This CDR3 region has 14 residues. Germline V gene sequence: CDR1 MNHEY, CDR2 SVGAGI. Deletions cut 5 bases from V and 4 bases from J, with 12 bases between. The CDR3 sequence: CASSILDLNQPQHF. In DNA, the CDR3 is TGTGCCAGCAGTATTCTAGACCTTAATCAGCCCCAGCATTTT.

This chain joins TRBV19 and TRBJ1-1; D is perhaps TRBD1 (6 bases). In germline, CDR1 is LNHDA, CDR2 SQIVND (reference sequence). V lost 6 bases and J lost 2, with 10 bases in between. There are 13 residues in the CDR3. CDR3 bases: TGTGCCAGTAGAGAACAGGGAAACACTGAAGCTTTCTTT. Translating it yields CASREQGNTEAFF. The full variable domain, in which reference TRBV19 and TRBJ1-1 provide the parts outside the CDR3, is DGGITQSPKYLFRKEGQNVTLSCEQNLNHDAMYWYRQDPGQGLRLIYYSQIVNDFQKGDIAEGYSVSREKKESFPLTVTSAQKNPTAFYLCASREQGNTEAFFGQGTRLTVV.

The chain joins TRBV14 to TRBJ2-3; TRBD2 matches 9 bases. The CDR3 is made up of 17 amino acids. Trimming at V came to 1 base and at J to 7 bases, leaving 12 bases not matched to a gene. Germline V gene lookup returns CDR1 SGHDN and CDR2 FVKESK. The CDR3 sequence: CASSQGLGSGGSYTQYF. Here the CDR3 DNA reads TGTGCCAGCAGCCAAGGCTTAGGAAGCGGGGGGAGCTATACGCAGTATTTT.

The rearrangement links TRBV4-2 to TRBJ2-1, with D uncertain. The germline V gene encodes CDR1 LGHNA and CDR2 YNFKEQ. Between the trimmed V and J ends, which lost 3 bases and 0 bases, there was a span of 9 bases. This CDR3 region has 15 residues. The CDR3 DNA is TGTGCCAGCAGCCACCCAGGTAGCTCCTACAATGAGCAGTTCTTC. Its translation is CASSHPGSSYNEQFF.

The V and J genes are TRBV5-1 and TRBJ1-4; 9 nucleotides agree with TRBD1. The J segment lost 7 bases and the V segment lost 4 bases, leaving 5 bases of the junction unmatched. The CDR3 loop spans 14 amino acids. From germline, CDR1 is SGHRS and CDR2 YFSETQ. This CDR3 is CASSLRDRAEKLFF. DNA of the CDR3: TGCGCCAGCAGCCTCCGGGACAGGGCTGAAAAACTGTTTTTT. Together with reference TRBV5-1 and TRBJ1-4, the CDR3 gives the full variable domain: KAGVTQTPRYLIKTRGQQVTLSCSPISGHRSVSWYQQTPGQGLQFLFEYFSETQRNKGNFPGRFSGRQFSNSRSEMNVSTLELGDSALYLCASSLRDRAEKLFFGSGTQLSVL.

The chain is built from TRBV6-5 and TRBJ1-6, with D unresolved. The V gene lost 8 bases and the J gene lost 10 bases, with 15 bases spanning the gap. Germline CDR1 is MNHEY and CDR2 is SVGAGI. This CDR3 region has 13 residues. In nucleotides, the CDR3 is TGTGCCAGCGGTCGGGAAAACTACTCACCCCTCCACTTT. This gives the protein CASGRENYSPLHF.

This clone has a handful of counts. J is TRBJ1-5 and V is TRBV24-1, with 7 positions matching TRBD1. CDR1 and CDR2 (germline): KGHDR, SFDVKD. The CDR3 consists of 16 residues. The trim removed 3 bases at V and 2 bases at J, leaving 6 bases unmatched. The CDR3 coding sequence is TGTGCCACCAGTGATACGCAGGGGGATGGCAATCAGCCCCAGCATTTT. Residues: CATSDTQGDGNQPQHF.

This clone was detected only once. The chain combines TRBV27 with TRBJ1-5; the D is unclear. Deletions cut 6 bases from V and 0 bases from J, with 15 bases between. This CDR3 is 16 amino acids long. In germline, CDR1 is MNHEY, CDR2 SMNVEV (reference sequence). The CDR3 coding sequence is TGTGCCAGCAGGCGGGCGGGTGCCTATAGCAATCAGCCCCAGCATTTT. The encoded protein is CASRRAGAYSNQPQHF.

This clone was seen a handful of times. The CDR3: CASTAQGGLARTQYF. DNA for the CDR3: TGTGCCAGCACCGCCCAGGGGGGCCTTGCCAGGACCCAGTACTTC. This chain uses TRBV6-5 with TRBJ2-5; TRBD1 might be the D (7 bases). The germline V gene encodes CDR1 MNHEY and CDR2 SVGAGI. CDR3 length: 15 residues. V gave up 7 bases and J gave up 7 bases, with 22 bases separating them.

The CDR3 sequence is CATSDSLAGTYNEQFF. The CDR3 nucleotides are TGTGCCACCAGTGATTCCCTAGCGGGAACCTACAATGAGCAGTTCTTC. The rearrangement joins TRBV24-1 to TRBJ2-1; 9 bases line up with TRBD2. The J segment lost 2 bases and the V segment lost 2 bases, leaving 3 bases of the junction unmatched. CDR3 length: 16 amino acids. Germline-derived CDR1 and CDR2 are KGHDR and SFDVKD.

The chain has TRBV28 and TRBJ1-6; 7 nucleotides agree with TRBD1. The trim removed 4 bases at V and 7 bases at J, leaving 4 bases unmatched. CDR1 and CDR2 (germline): MDHEN, SYDVKM. This CDR3 has 14 amino acids. The CDR3 here is CASSSRTGNSPLHF. The CDR3 DNA reads TGTGCCAGCAGTTCCAGGACAGGAAATTCACCCCTCCACTTT.

This chain joins TRBV7-3 and TRBJ1-1; TRBD1 matches 7 bases. There are 15 residues in the CDR3. In germline, CDR1 is SGHTA, CDR2 FQGTGA. The V segment lost 2 bases and the J segment 8 bases; nucleotides outside the gene matches: 11. DNA for the CDR3: TGTGCCAGCAGCTTAGAGACAGGGTCGTCCGGGGAAGCTTTCTTT. This codes for CASSLETGSSGEAFF.

The J gene is TRBJ2-7, the V gene TRBV19; TRBD1 aligns across 9 bases. This CDR3 contains 13 residues. Germline V gene sequence: CDR1 LNHDA, CDR2 SQIVND (reference sequence). Trimming removed 7 bases from V and 4 bases from J; junction bases left unmatched: 5. The CDR3 sequence is CASMGDRGYEQYF. The CDR3 DNA follows: TGTGCCAGTATGGGCGACAGGGGGTACGAGCAGTACTTC.